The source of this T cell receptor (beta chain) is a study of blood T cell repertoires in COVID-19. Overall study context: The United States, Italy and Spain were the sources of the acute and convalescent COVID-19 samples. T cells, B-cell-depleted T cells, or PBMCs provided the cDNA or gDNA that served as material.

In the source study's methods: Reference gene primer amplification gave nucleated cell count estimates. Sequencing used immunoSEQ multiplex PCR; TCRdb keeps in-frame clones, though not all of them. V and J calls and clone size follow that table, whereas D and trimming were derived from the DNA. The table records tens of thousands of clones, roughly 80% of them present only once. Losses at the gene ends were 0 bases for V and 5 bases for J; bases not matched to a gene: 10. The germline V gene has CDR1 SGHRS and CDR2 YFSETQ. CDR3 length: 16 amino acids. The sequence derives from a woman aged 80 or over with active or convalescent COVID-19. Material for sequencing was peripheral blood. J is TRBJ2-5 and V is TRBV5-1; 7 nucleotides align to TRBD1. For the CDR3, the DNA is TGCGCCAGCAGCTTGGCCTCAACAGGGGTCGGGGAGACCCAGTACTTC. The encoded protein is CASSLASTGVGETQYF.